One sample yielded the 4 T cell receptor beta chains listed below, sequenced in a study of human T cells and chemical hapten exposure. The time point is: patch test 2, 6 weeks after DPC sensitization. Described treatment: therapeutic diphenylcyclopropenone sensitization with weekly scalp DPC. MiXCR, applied by TCRdb to the RACE reads, yields one record per CDR3 protein. Of roughly 380,000 distinct CDR3 sequences in the sample, 6% to 7% were seen once. Specimen: whole blood, collected in connection with sensitization to the hapten diphenylcyclopropenone (DPC). These receptor sequences come from a woman younger than 35 with alopecia areata. Some clones in this sample may be carry-over from other donors' samples.

The chain recombines TRBV6-5 with TRBJ1-2; 7 bases map to TRBD1. The V and J ends lost 5 bases and 0 bases, in that order; junction bases with no gene match: 12. The CDR3 has 17 amino acids. Germline values: CDR1 MNHEY, CDR2 SVGAGI. CDR3 amino acids: CASSRSGRGDSNYGYTF. The CDR3 coding sequence is TGTGCCAGCAGTCGGTCGGGCAGGGGGGATTCTAACTATGGCTACACCTTC.

This clonotype showed up just a few times. V gene TRBV21-1 combines with J gene TRBJ2-1; TRBD1 reflects the table's D call only, with no check against the DNA. TRBV21-1 is an annotated pseudogene. This CDR3 is 16 amino acids long. The CDR3 region is CASSRKRGGSLREQFF. The CDR3 region has the DNA TGTGCCAGCAGCAGGAAACGGGGGGGCTCTTTAAGGGAGCAGTTCTTC.

The chain recombines TRBV11-2 with TRBJ1-2, with D maybe TRBD1 (6 bases). Deletions cut 4 bases from V and 0 bases from J, with 27 bases between. There are 20 residues in the CDR3. CDR1 SGHAT and CDR2 FQNNGV come from the germline V gene. The CDR3 region is CASSSHLLSQGGGPNYGYTF. The CDR3 region has the DNA TGTGCCAGCAGCTCGCACTTACTTTCACAGGGAGGGGGTCCTAACTATGGCTACACCTTC.

This clonotype was seen at least ten times. The chain combines TRBV5-6 with TRBJ1-2, with no clear D. V was pared by 0 bases and J by 1 base, with 10 bases between. Germline assignment: CDR1 SGHDT and CDR2 YYEEEE. CDR3 size: 15 residues. CDR3 sequence: CASSLEPDLNYGYTF. DNA of the CDR3: TGTGCCAGCAGCTTGGAACCGGATCTTAACTATGGCTACACCTTC.